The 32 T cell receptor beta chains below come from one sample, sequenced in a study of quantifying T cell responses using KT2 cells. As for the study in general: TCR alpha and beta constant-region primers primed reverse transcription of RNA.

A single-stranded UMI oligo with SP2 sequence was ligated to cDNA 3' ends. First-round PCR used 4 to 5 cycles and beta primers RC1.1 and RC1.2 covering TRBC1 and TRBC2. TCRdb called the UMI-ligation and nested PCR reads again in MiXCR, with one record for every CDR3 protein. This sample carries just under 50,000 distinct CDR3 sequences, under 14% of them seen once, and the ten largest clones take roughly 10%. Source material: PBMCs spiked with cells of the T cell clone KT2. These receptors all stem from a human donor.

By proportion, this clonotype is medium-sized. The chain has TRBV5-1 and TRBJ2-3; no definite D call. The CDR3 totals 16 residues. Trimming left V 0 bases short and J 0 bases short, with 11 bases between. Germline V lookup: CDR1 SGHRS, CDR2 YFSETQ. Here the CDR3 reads CASSLGRTSSTDTQYF. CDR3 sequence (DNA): TGCGCCAGCAGCTTGGGACGGACGTCTAGCACAGATACGCAGTATTTT.

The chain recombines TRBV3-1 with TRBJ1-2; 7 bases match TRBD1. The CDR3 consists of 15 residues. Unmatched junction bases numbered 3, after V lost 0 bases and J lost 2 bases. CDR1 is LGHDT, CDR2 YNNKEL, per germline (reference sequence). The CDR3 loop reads CASSQDDRVNYGYTF. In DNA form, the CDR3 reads TGTGCCAGCAGCCAAGACGACAGGGTAAACTATGGCTACACCTTC.

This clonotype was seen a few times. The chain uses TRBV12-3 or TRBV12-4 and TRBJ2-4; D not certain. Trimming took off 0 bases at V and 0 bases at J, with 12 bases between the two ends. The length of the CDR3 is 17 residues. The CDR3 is CASSLAGPYLAKNIQYF. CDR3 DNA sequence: TGTGCCAGCAGTTTAGCTGGGCCCTACTTAGCCAAAAACATTCAGTACTTC.

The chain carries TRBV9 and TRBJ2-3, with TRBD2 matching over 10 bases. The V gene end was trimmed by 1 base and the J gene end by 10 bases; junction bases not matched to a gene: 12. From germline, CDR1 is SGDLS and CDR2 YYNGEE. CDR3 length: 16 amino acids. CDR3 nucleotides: TGTGCCAGCAGCGTATCCGGGACTAGCGCGCTCGTGGCGCAGTATTTT. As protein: CASSVSGTSALVAQYF.

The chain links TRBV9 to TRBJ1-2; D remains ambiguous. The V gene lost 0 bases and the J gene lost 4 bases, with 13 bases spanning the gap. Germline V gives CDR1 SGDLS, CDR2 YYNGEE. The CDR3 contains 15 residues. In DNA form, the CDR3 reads TGTGCCAGCAGCGTAGGGGCGGACCTCCCCTATGGCTACACCTTC. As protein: CASSVGADLPYGYTF.

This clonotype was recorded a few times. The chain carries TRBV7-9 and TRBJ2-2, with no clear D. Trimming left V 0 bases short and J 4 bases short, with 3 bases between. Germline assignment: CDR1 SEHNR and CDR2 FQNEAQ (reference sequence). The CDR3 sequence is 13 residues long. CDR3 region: CASSLATTGELFF. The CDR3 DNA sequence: TGTGCCAGCAGCTTAGCTACCACCGGGGAGCTGTTTTTT.

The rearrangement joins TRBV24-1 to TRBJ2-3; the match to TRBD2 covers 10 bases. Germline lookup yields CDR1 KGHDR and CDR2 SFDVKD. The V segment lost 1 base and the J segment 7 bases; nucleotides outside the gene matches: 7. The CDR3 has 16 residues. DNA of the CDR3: TGTGCCACCAGTGATTTTCAAGCGGGAGGGCCAAATACGCAGTATTTT. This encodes CATSDFQAGGPNTQYF.

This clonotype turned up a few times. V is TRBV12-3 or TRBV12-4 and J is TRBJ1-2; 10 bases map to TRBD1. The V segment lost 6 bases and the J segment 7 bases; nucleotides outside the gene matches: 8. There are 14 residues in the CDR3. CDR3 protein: CASSLGQGLGGYTF. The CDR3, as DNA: TGTGCCAGCAGCTTGGGACAGGGGTTAGGTGGCTACACCTTC.

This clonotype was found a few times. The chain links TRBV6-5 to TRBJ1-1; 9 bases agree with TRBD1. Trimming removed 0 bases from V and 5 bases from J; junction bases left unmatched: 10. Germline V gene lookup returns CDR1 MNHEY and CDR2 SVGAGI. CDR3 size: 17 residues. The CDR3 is CASSYSRAGQGWTEAFF. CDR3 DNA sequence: TGTGCCAGCAGTTACTCGAGGGCCGGACAGGGGTGGACTGAAGCTTTCTTT.

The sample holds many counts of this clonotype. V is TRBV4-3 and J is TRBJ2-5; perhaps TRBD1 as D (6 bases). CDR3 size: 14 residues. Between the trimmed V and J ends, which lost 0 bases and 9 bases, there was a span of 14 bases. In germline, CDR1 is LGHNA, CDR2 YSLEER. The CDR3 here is CASSQDVGAWAQYF. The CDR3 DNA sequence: TGCGCCAGCAGCCAAGATGTGGGGGCGTGGGCCCAGTACTTC.

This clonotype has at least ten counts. CDR3 DNA sequence: TGCAGCGTTGAGCAGTTTTTTGTGGAGACCCAGTACTTC. Its protein is CSVEQFFVETQYF. The rearrangement joins TRBV29-1 to TRBJ2-5; D is ambiguous. This CDR3 has 13 amino acids. V lost 3 bases, J lost 5 bases, and 13 bases lay in between. CDR1 is SQVTM, CDR2 ANQGSEA, per germline.

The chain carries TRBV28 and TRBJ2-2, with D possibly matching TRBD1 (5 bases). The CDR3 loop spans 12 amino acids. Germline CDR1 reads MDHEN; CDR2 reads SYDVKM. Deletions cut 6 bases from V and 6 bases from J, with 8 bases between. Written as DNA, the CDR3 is TGTGCCAGCAGACAGGTTTCCGGGGAGCTGTTTTTT. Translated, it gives CASRQVSGELFF.

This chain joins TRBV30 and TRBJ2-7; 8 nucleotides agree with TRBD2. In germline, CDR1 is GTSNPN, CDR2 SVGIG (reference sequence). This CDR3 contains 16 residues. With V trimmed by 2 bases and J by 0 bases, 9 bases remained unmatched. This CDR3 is CAWSISAGASSYEQYF. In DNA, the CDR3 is TGTGCCTGGAGTATATCAGCGGGGGCCTCCTCCTACGAGCAGTACTTC.

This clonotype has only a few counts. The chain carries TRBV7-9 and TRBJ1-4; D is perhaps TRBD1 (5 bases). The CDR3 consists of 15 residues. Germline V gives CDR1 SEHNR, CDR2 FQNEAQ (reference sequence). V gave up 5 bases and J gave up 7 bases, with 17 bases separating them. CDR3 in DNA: TGTGCCAGCAGCCCCCTGGGAGTAGGGGTTGAAAAACTGTTTTTT. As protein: CASSPLGVGVEKLFF.

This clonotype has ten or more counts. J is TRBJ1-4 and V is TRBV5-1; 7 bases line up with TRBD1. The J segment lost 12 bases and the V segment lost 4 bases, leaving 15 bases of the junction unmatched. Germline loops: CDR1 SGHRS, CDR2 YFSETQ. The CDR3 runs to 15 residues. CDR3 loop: CASSPQTGISKELFF. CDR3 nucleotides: TGCGCCAGCAGCCCTCAGACAGGGATCAGTAAGGAACTGTTTTTT.

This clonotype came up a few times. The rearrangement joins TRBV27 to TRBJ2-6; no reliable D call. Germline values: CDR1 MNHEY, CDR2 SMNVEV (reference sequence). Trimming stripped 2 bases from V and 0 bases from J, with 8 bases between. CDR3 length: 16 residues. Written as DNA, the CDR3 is TGTGCCAGCAGTTTAAGGTTGAGCTCTGGGGCCAACGTCCTGACTTTC. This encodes CASSLRLSSGANVLTF.

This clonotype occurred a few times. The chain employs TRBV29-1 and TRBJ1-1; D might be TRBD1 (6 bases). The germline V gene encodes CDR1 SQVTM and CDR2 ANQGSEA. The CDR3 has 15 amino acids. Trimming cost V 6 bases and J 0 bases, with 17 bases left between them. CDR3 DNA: TGCAGCGTCCGGCTAGGGGGGGCTATGAACACTGAAGCTTTCTTT. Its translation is CSVRLGGAMNTEAFF.

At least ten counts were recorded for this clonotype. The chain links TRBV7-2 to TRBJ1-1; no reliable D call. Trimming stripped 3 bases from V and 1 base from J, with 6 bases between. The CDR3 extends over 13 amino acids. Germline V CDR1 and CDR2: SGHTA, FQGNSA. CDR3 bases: TGTGCCAGCAGCTTTACTCAGAACACTGAAGCTTTCTTT. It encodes CASSFTQNTEAFF.

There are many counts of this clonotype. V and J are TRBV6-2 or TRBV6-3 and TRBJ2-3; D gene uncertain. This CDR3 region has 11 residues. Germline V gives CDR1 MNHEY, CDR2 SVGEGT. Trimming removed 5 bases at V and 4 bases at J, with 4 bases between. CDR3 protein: CASSRSDTQYF. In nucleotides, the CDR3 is TGTGCCAGCAGTCGATCAGATACGCAGTATTTT.

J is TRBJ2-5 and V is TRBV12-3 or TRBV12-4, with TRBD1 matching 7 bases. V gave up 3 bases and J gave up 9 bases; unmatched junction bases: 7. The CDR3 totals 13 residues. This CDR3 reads CASSFSGQRPQYF. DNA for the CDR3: TGTGCCAGCAGTTTTTCGGGACAGAGGCCCCAGTACTTC.

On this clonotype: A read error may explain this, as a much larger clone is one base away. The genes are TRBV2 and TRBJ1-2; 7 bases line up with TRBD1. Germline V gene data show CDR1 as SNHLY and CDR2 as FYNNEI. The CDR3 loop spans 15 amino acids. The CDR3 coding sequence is TGTGCCAGCAGTATTGGCCCGACAGGGAACTATGGCTACAACTTC. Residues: CASSIGPTGNYGYNF.

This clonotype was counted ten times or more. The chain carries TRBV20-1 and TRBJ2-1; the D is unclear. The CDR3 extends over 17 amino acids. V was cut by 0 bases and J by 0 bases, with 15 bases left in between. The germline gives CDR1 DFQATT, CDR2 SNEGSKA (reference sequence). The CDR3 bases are TGCAGTGCTAGAGATATTGGCGGATTGAGCTCCTACAATGAGCAGTTCTTC. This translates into CSARDIGGLSSYNEQFF.

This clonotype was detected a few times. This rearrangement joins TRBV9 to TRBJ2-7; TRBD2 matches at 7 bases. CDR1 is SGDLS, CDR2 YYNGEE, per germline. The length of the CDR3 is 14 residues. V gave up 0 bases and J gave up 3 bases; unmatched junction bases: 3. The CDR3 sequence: CASSVGGTNYEQYF. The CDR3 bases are TGTGCCAGCAGCGTAGGAGGGACTAACTACGAGCAGTACTTC.

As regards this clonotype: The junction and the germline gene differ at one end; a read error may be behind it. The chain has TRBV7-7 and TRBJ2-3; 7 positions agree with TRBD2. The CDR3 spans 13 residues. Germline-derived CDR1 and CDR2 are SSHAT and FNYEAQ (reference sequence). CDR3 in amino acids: CASSPRPGGGFHF. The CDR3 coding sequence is TGTGCTAGCAGCCCCCGACCCGGGGGAGGGTTCCATTTT.

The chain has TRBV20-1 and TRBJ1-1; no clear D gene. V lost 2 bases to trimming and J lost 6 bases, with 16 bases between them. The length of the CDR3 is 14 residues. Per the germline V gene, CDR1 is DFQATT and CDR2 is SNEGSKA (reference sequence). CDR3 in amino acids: CSARSRSGRSEAFF. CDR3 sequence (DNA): TGCAGTGCTAGATCAAGATCCGGTAGGTCTGAAGCTTTCTTT.

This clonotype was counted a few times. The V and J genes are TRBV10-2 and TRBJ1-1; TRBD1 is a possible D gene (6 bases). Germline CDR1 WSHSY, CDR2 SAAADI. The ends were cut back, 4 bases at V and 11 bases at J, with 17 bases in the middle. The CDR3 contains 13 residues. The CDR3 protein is CASSGQGTGRAFF. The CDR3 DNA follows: TGCGCCAGCAGTGGTCAGGGGACCGGAAGGGCTTTCTTT.

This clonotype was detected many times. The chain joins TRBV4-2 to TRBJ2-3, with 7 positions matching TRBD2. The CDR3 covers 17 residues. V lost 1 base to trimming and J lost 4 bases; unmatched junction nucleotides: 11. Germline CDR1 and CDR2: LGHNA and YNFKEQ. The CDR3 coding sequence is TGTGCCAGCAGCCAAGGCACGGGGGAGGGCTTGGCAGATACGCAGTATTTT. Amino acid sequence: CASSQGTGEGLADTQYF.

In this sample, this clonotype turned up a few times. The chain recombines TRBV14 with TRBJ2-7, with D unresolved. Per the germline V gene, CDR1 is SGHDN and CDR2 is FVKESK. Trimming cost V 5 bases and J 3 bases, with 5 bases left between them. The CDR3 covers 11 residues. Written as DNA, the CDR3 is TGTGCCAGCAGCTCCCGCTACGAGCAGTACTTC. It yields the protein CASSSRYEQYF.

The CDR3 nucleotides read TGTGCCAGCAGTTACTCGACTAGCGGCTCTGGGGCCAACGTCCTGACTTTC. Protein sequence: CASSYSTSGSGANVLTF. The chain links TRBV6-6 to TRBJ2-6, with TRBD2 matching 9 bases. Trimming removed 0 bases from V and 0 bases from J; junction bases left unmatched: 0. This CDR3 has 17 amino acids. CDR1 MNHNY and CDR2 SVGAGI come from the germline V gene (reference sequence).

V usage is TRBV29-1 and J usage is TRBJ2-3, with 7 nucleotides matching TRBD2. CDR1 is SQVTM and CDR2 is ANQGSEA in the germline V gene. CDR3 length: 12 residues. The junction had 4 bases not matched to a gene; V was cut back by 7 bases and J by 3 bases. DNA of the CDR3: TGCAGCGGTTGGGGAGGGACAGATACGCAGTATTTT. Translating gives CSGWGGTDTQYF.

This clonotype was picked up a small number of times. CDR3 coding DNA: TGTGCCAGCAGTTTAGGGGCAGACATGAACACTGAAGCTTTCTTT. As protein: CASSLGADMNTEAFF. This chain links TRBV12-3 or TRBV12-4 with TRBJ1-1; D is ambiguous. V dropped 1 base and J dropped 0 bases, with 9 bases sitting between them. The CDR3 consists of 15 residues.

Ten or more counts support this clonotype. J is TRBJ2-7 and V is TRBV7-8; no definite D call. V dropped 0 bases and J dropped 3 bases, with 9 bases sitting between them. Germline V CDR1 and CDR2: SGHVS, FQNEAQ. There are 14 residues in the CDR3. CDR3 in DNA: TGTGCCAGCAGCTTAGCCCCCCGAAACTACGAGCAGTACTTC. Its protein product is CASSLAPRNYEQYF.